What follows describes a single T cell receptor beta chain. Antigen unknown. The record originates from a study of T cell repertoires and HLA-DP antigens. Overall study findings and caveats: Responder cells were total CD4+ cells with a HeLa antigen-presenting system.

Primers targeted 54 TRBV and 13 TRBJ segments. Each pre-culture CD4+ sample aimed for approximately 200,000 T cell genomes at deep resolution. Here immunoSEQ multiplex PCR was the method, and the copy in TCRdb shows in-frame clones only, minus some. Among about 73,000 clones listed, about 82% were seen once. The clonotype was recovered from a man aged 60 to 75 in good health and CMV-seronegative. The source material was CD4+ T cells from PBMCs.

CDR3 amino acids: CASSPDRASFTEAFF. In nucleotides, the CDR3 is TGTGCCAGCAGCCCAGACAGGGCTAGTTTCACTGAAGCTTTCTTT. The chain couples TRBV6-5 to TRBJ1-1; 7 nucleotides line up with TRBD1. The CDR3 consists of 15 residues. J lost 4 bases, V lost 6 bases, and 11 bases had no gene match. The germline V gene has CDR1 MNHEY and CDR2 SVGAGI.